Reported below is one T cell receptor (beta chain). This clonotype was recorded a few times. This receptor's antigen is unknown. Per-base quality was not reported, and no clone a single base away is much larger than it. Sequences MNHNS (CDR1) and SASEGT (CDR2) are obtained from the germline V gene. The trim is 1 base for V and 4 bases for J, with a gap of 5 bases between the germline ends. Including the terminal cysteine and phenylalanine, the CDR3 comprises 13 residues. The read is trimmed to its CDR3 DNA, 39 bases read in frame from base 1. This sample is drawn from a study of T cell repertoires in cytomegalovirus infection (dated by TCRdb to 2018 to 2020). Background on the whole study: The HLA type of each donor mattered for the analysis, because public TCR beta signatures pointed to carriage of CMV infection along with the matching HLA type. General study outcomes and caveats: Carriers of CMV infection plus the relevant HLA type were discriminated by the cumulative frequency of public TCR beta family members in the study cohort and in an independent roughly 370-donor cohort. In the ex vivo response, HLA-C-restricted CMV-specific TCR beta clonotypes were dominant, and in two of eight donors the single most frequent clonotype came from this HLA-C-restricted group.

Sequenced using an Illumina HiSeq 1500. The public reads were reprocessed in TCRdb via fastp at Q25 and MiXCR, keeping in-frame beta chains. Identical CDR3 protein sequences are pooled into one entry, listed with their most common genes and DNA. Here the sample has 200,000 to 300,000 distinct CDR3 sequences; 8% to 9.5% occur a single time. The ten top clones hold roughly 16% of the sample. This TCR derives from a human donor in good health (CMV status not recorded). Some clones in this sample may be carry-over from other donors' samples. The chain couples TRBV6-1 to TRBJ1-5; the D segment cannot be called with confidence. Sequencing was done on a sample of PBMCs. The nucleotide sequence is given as TGTGCCAGCAGTGAAGGTATGAATCAGCCCCAGCATTTT. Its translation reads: CASSEGMNQPQHF.